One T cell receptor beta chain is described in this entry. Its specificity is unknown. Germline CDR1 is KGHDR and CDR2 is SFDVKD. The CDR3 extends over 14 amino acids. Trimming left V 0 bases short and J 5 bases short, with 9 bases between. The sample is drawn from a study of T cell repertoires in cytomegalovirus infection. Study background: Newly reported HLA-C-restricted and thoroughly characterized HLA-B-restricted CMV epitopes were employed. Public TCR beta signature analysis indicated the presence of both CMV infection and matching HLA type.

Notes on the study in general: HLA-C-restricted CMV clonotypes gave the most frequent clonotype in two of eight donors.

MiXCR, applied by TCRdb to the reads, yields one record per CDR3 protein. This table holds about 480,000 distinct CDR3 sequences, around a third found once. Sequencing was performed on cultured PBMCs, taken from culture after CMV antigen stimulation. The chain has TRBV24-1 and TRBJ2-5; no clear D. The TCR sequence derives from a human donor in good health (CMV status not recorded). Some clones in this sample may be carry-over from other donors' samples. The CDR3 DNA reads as TGTGCCACCAGTGATTTGGGAGCACACGAGACCCAGTACTTC. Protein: CATSDLGAHETQYF.